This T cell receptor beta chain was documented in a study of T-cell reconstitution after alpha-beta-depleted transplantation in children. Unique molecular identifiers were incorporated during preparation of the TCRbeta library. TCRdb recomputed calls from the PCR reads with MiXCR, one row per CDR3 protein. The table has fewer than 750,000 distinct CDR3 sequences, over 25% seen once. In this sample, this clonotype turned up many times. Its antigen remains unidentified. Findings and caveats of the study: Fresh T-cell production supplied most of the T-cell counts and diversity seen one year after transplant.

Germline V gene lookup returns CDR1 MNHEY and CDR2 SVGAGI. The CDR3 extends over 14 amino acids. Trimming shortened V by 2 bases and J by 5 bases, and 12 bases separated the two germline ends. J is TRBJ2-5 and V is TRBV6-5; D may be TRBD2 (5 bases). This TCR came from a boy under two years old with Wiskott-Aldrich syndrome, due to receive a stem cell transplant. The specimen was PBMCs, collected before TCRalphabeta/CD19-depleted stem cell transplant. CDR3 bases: TGTGCCAGCAGTTACGGTGGGAGCGCGGAGACCCAGTACTTC. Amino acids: CASSYGGSAETQYF.